This T cell receptor beta chain appears in the sequencing data of a study of chemoradiotherapy in HPV16-positive cancers. Study-wide findings and caveats: Only a couple of HPV16-positive patients supplied the functional HPV-specificity definition.

This clone was counted a single time. Antigen specificity is unknown. Clones were sequenced by immunoSEQ multiplex PCR, and TCRdb holds only the in-frame ones, with some missing. The table includes about 11,000 clones, around 82% detected once. This CDR3 has 14 residues. The V end lost 6 bases, the J end lost 4 bases, and 15 bases lay between the germline ends. CDR1 and CDR2 (germline): MNHEY, SVGAGI. Repertoires were sampled repeatedly during chemoradiotherapy. The chain uses TRBV6-5 and TRBJ1-2, with D perhaps TRBD1 (5 bases). This sample was obtained from a patient who underwent chemoradiotherapy. The receptor's source is a human donor with HPV-associated anogenital cancer. The CDR3 here is CASRAGGGVYGYTF. The CDR3 DNA sequence: TGTGCCAGCAGGGCTGGGGGGGGAGTCTATGGCTACACCTTC.